Listed below are T cell receptor beta chains from one sample, sequenced in a study of sequential checkpoint blockade in melanoma. Only in-frame clones appear in the TCRdb table, and some are missing; sequencing was by immunoSEQ multiplex PCR. The table has around 34,000 clones, roughly 84% seen once. The material was CD8+ T cells sorted from blood (inferred from file names), obtained from a patient given nivolumab and ipilimumab in sequence. These receptors came from a human donor with melanoma. The CDR3 runs from the conserved cysteine through the conserved F or W. Each record gives: V gene, D gene, clone size, J gene, CDR3 DNA, CDR3 protein. D genes are given only for firm matches. Expanded clones get a size class; other rows say once, few or many, or leave the size out.

V gene: TRBV18; D gene: TRBD1; clone size: NA; J gene: TRBJ1-2; CDR3 DNA: TGTGCCAGCTCACCAGGGATGACAGGGAACTATGGCTACACCTTC; CDR3 protein: CASSPGMTGNYGYTF
V gene: TRBV6-1; D gene: NA; clone size: NA; J gene: TRBJ1-2; CDR3 DNA: TGTGCCAGCAGTGAATGGGGAGGGAGCTATGGCTACACCTTC; CDR3 protein: CASSEWGGSYGYTF
V gene: TRBV11-2; D gene: TRBD1; clone size: few; J gene: TRBJ1-5; CDR3 DNA: TGTGCCAGCAGTCCCGGGACAGGGAAATCTGGGGGCAATCAGCCCCAGCATTTT; CDR3 protein: CASSPGTGKSGGNQPQHF
V gene: TRBV28; D gene: TRBD1; clone size: NA; J gene: TRBJ2-2; CDR3 DNA: TGTGCCAGCAGTTTGGTCACAGGGGCAGCCGGGGAGCTGTTTTTT; CDR3 protein: CASSLVTGAAGELFF
V gene: TRBV5-1; D gene: TRBD2; clone size: NA; J gene: TRBJ2-5; CDR3 DNA: TGCGCCAGCAGCTTGGCGCTAGCGGGAGTGTTAGAGACCCAGTACTTC; CDR3 protein: CASSLALAGVLETQYF
V gene: TRBV12-5; D gene: NA; clone size: NA; J gene: TRBJ1-2; CDR3 DNA: TGTGCTAGTGGCCCCGACAGCTATGGCTACACCTTC; CDR3 protein: CASGPDSYGYTF
V gene: TRBV27; D gene: NA; clone size: NA; J gene: TRBJ1-1; CDR3 DNA: TGTGCCAGCAGTTTCGCGGGGTCCACTGAAGCTTTCTTT; CDR3 protein: CASSFAGSTEAFF
V gene: TRBV28; D gene: TRBD1; clone size: NA; J gene: TRBJ1-2; CDR3 DNA: TGTGCCAGCGGTAAACAGGGGGAGGCTAACTATGGCTACACCTTC; CDR3 protein: CASGKQGEANYGYTF
V gene: TRBV2; D gene: TRBD1; clone size: NA; J gene: TRBJ1-1; CDR3 DNA: TGTGCCAGCATCGGGGGGACAGGGGGTCTGAACACTGAAGCTTTCTTT; CDR3 protein: CASIGGTGGLNTEAFF
V gene: TRBV7-8; D gene: TRBD2; clone size: NA; J gene: TRBJ2-7; CDR3 DNA: TGTGCCAGCAGCTTAGTCAGGACTAGCGGCTACGAGCAGTACTTC; CDR3 protein: CASSLVRTSGYEQYF
V gene: TRBV18; D gene: NA; clone size: NA; J gene: TRBJ1-1; CDR3 DNA: TGTGCCAGCTCACCATGGGGGACGGGAGGGGCTGAAGCTTTCTTT; CDR3 protein: CASSPWGTGGAEAFF